The clone carrying this T cell receptor (beta chain) was counted a single time. Its antigen is not known. The sample belongs to a study of cytomegalovirus exposure and HLA in healthy donors. The wider study: Of all 400 or so donors who were genotyped, roughly 85% belonged to the Caucasian-associated ancestry cluster.

As for the donors, each was a healthy bone marrow donor. CDR3 length: 15 amino acids. The germline gives CDR1 KGHSH, CDR2 LQKENI. The J segment lost 5 bases and the V segment lost 2 bases, leaving 6 bases of the junction unmatched. Study-wide points: Rare TCR sequences dominated, though some public TCRs recurred in many donors.

Researchers ran the PCR with 60 Vbeta and 13 Jbeta primers. Assay used: immunoSEQ multiplex PCR; TCRdb lists only in-frame clones, some missing. There are roughly 180,000 clones in the sample; roughly 75% occur only once, and around 2.4% lies in the top ten. The receptor comes from a female donor in good health and CMV-seronegative. The V and J genes are TRBV18 and TRBJ2-7; 10 positions agree with TRBD2. Sequenced sample: PBMCs. DNA for the CDR3: TGTGCCAGCTCACCAATAGGGACTAGCGTCCACGAGCAGTACTTC. Amino acids: CASSPIGTSVHEQYF.